This T cell receptor beta chain was found in a study of blood T cells in healthy people across ages. Then a second PCR, running roughly 7 to 11 cycles, was carried out with a sample-barcoded 5' primer and a J-beta primer mix. Every sample produced at least 2.5 million CDR3-containing paired-end reads. One entry per CDR3 protein results from TCRdb running MiXCR on the 5' RACE reads. The sample lists about 690,000 distinct CDR3 sequences, 40% to 50% seen once, with roughly 30% in the top ten. The ends were cut back, 5 bases at V and 7 bases at J, with 18 bases in the middle. This CDR3 is 14 amino acids long. CDR1 and CDR2 (germline): DFQATT, SNEGSKA (reference sequence). This clonotype was seen a handful of times.

The sample consisted of blood. V is TRBV20-1 and J is TRBJ1-5; D may be TRBD1 (6 bases). The TCR comes from an older man in good health. CDR3 DNA: TGCAGTGCTCAGGCCTCAGGGGAAGGGCAGCCCCAGCATTTT. Its translation: CSAQASGEGQPQHF.